Sequencing of this TCR beta chain was carried out in a study of human versus mouse CDR3 diversity and MHC coevolution. The V gene's germline CDR1 is LNHDA and CDR2 SQIVND (reference sequence). The ends were cut back, 0 bases at V and 0 bases at J, with 9 bases in the middle. The CDR3 has 16 amino acids. Clones were sequenced by immunoSEQ multiplex PCR, and TCRdb holds only the in-frame ones, with some missing. The data show around 77,000 clones, 80% to 95% seen once. Only a few counts were recorded for this clone. The receptor was isolated from a person aged 25-75 years in good health. The rearrangement uses TRBV19 and TRBJ1-3; maybe TRBD1 (5 bases). The specimen sequenced was naive CD4+ T cells from blood. Subset given: CD45RO-negative CD62L-positive naive CD4 T cells. The CDR3 spells CASSIEDTSSGNTIYF. CDR3 nucleotide sequence: TGTGCCAGTAGTATAGAGGACACGAGCTCTGGAAACACCATATATTTT.